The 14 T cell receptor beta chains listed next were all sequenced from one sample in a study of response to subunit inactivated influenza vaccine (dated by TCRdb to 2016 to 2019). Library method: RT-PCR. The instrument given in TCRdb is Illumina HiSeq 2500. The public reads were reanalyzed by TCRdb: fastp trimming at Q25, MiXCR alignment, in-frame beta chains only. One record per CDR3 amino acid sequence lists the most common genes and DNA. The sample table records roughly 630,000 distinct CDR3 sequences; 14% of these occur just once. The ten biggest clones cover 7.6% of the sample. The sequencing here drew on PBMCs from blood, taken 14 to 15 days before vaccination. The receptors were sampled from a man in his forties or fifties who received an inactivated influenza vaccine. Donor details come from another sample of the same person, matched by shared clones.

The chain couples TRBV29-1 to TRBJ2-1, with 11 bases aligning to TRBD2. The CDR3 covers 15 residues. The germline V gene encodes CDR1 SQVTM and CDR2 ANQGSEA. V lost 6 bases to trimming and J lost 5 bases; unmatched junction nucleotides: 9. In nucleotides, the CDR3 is TGCAGCGTCGCCGTCGTAGCGGGAGGGAACAATGAGCAGTTCTTC. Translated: CSVAVVAGGNNEQFF.

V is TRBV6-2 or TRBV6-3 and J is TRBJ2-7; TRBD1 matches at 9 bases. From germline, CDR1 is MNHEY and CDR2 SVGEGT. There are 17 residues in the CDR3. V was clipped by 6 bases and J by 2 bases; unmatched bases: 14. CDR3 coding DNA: TGTGCCAGCAGCCCACCCCACCCCCGACAGGGGGCCTACGAGCAGTACTTC. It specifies CASSPPHPRQGAYEQYF.

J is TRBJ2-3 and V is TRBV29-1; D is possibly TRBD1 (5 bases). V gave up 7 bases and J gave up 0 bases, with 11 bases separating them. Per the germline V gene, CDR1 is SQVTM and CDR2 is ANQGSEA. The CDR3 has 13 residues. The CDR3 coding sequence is TGCAGCGCCAGACAGCCTAGCACAGATACGCAGTATTTT. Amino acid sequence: CSARQPSTDTQYF.

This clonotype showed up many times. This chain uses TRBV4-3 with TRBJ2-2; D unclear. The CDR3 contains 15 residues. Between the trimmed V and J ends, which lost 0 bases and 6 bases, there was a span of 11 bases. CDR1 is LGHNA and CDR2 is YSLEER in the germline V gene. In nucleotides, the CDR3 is TGCGCCAGCAGCCAAGACGACATAAGGTCCGGGGAGCTGTTTTTT. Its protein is CASSQDDIRSGELFF.

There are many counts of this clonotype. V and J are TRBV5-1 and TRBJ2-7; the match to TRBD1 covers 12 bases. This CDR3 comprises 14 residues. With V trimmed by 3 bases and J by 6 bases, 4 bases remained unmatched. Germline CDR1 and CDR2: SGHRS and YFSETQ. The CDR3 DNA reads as TGCGCCAGCAGCTGGGGACAGGGGGCTGTCGAGCAGTACTTC. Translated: CASSWGQGAVEQYF.

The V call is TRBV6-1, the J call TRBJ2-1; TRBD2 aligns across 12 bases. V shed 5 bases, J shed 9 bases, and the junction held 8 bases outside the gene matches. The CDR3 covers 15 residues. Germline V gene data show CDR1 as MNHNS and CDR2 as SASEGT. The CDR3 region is CASSTLAGGIGEQFF. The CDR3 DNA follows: TGTGCCAGCAGTACACTAGCGGGGGGCATAGGTGAGCAGTTCTTC.

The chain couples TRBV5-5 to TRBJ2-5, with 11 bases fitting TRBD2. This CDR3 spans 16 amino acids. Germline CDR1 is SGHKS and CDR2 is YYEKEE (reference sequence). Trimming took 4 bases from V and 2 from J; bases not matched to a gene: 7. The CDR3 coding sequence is TGTGCCAGCAGCCTCCGACTAGCGGGGATACAAGAGACCCAGTACTTC. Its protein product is CASSLRLAGIQETQYF.

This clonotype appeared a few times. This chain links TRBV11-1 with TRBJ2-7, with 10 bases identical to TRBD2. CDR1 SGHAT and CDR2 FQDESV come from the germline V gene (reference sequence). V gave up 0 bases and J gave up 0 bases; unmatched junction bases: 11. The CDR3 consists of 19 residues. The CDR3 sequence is CASSLAPGSGRTISYEQYF. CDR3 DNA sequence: TGTGCCAGCAGCTTAGCGCCGGGTAGCGGGAGGACCATCTCCTACGAGCAGTACTTC.

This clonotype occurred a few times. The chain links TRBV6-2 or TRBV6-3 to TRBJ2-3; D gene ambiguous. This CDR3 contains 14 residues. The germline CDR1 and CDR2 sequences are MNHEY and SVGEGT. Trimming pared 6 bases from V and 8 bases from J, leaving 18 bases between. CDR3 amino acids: CASSRTIGFGTQYF. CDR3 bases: TGTGCCAGCAGCCGAACCATTGGGTTCGGTACGCAGTATTTT.

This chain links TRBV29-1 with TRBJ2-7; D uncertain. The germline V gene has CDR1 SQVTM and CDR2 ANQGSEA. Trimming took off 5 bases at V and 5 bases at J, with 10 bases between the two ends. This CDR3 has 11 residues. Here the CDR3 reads CSVSSGNEQYF. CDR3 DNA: TGCAGCGTTTCCTCGGGCAACGAGCAGTACTTC.

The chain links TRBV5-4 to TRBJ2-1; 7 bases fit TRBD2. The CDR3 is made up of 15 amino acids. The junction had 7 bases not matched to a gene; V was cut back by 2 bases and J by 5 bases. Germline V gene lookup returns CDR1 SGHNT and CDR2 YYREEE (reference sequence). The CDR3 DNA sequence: TGTGCCAGCAGCTTACCGGGAGGAAATAACAATGAGCAGTTCTTC. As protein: CASSLPGGNNNEQFF.

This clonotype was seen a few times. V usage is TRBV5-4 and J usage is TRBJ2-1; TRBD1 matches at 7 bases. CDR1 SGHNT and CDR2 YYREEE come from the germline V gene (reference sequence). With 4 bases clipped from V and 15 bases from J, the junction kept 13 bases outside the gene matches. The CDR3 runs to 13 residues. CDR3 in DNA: TGTGCCAGCAGCAGGTTCGGGACAGAAAGGACGTTCTTC. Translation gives CASSRFGTERTFF.

The CDR3 DNA reads TGTGCCACCAGCAGAGAGGCTAGCGCCCAAGAGACCCAGTACTTC. Translated, it gives CATSREASAQETQYF. The V call is TRBV15, the J call TRBJ2-5, with D perhaps TRBD2 (6 bases). Germline V gene data show CDR1 as LNHNV and CDR2 as YYDKDF (reference sequence). V lost 0 bases and J lost 1, with 9 bases in between. The length of the CDR3 is 15 residues. Supplemented by reference TRBV15 and TRBJ2-5, the full variable domain reads DAMVIQNPRYQVTQFGKPVTLSCSQTLNHNVMYWYQQKSSQAPKLLFHYYDKDFNNEADTPDNFQSRRPNTSFCFLDIRSPGLGDTAMYLCATSREASAQETQYFGPGTRLLVL.

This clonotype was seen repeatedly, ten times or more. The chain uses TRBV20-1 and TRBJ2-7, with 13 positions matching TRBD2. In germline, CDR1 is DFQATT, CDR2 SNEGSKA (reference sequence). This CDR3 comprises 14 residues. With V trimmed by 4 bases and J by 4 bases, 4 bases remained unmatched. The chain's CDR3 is CSATQTSGRYEQYF. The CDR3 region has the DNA TGCAGTGCTACCCAGACTAGCGGGAGGTACGAGCAGTACTTC.